One and the same sample provided the 21 T cell receptor beta chains below, sequenced in a study of blood T cell repertoires in COVID-19 (dated by TCRdb to the early 2020s). Libraries came from the immunoSEQ multiplex PCR assay. TCRdb took over this immuneACCESS table, retaining in-frame rearrangements with V and J assigned. Such tables are incomplete; in checked studies, under half of the missing clones stem from an unresolved V gene, and the remainder is unexplained. Counted in this sample were some 220,000 clones; 60% to 85% of them appeared once. Roughly 7% of the sample goes to the ten largest clones. Sequencing was carried out using peripheral blood. The receptors originated from a woman in her 70s with acute or convalescent COVID-19.

The chain couples TRBV19 to TRBJ2-1, with 7 bases lining up with TRBD2. This CDR3 is 14 amino acids long. CDR1 and CDR2 (germline): LNHDA, SQIVND (reference sequence). The V and J ends lost 4 bases and 6 bases, in that order; junction bases with no gene match: 6. The CDR3 coding sequence is TGTGCCAGTAGTAATCGGGGGGTGGGCAATGAGCAGTTCTTC. Translating gives CASSNRGVGNEQFF.

The chain couples TRBV9 to TRBJ2-7; a possible D gene is TRBD2 (5 bases). The V gene lost 0 bases and the J gene lost 0 bases, with 10 bases spanning the gap. This CDR3 comprises 15 residues. Germline CDR1 is SGDLS and CDR2 is YYNGEE. CDR3 sequence (DNA): TGTGCCAGCAGCGTAGCGGTAGGGAGCTCCTACGAGCAGTACTTC. Protein: CASSVAVGSSYEQYF. The full variable domain, with the rest looked up from reference TRBV9 and TRBJ2-7, is DSGVTQTPKHLITATGQRVTLRCSPRSGDLSVYWYQQSLDQGLQFLIQYYNGEERAKGNILERFSAQQFPDLHSELNLSSLELGDSALYFCASSVAVGSSYEQYFGPGTRLTVT.

In its sample, this clone was seen a few times. The rearrangement links TRBV6-5 to TRBJ2-3; D not resolved. The V end lost 8 bases, the J end lost 3 bases, and 18 bases lay between the germline ends. The CDR3 contains 15 residues. Germline V gives CDR1 MNHEY, CDR2 SVGAGI. The CDR3 DNA is TGTGCCAGCTCGCGAACTGATAAGAGGACAGATACGCAGTATTTT. Amino acids: CASSRTDKRTDTQYF.

The chain links TRBV3-1 (or the pseudogene TRBV3-2) to TRBJ2-3; 10 positions agree with TRBD2. CDR1 and CDR2 from the germline V gene are LGHDT and YNNKEL (reference sequence). Germline trimming cut 0 bases from V and 0 bases from J; bases unmatched to any gene: 9. This CDR3 contains 19 residues. In DNA form, the CDR3 reads TGTGCCAGCAGCCAAGACAGGACTAGCGGTCTTTCTAGCACAGATACGCAGTATTTT. It yields the protein CASSQDRTSGLSSTDTQYF.

The chain links TRBV5-1 to TRBJ1-5, with a tentative D call TRBD1 (6 bases). This CDR3 comprises 15 residues. Germline V gives CDR1 SGHRS, CDR2 YFSETQ. V lost 4 bases to trimming and J lost 7 bases, with 18 bases between them. The CDR3 DNA reads TGCGCCAGCAGCGCCGACGGGACGCAGGGGCAGCCCCAGCATTTT. Its protein product is CASSADGTQGQPQHF.

This rearrangement joins TRBV20-1 to TRBJ2-5; D remains unclear. V gave up 5 bases and J gave up 2 bases, with 3 bases separating them. The CDR3 runs 10 residues. Germline lookup yields CDR1 DFQATT and CDR2 SNEGSKA (reference sequence). As DNA, the CDR3 is TGCAGTGCTCAGCAAGAGACCCAGTACTTC. Translating gives CSAQQETQYF.

Turning to this clone: The junction differs from germline at one of its ends, possibly a read error. V usage is TRBV7-8 and J usage is TRBJ2-7; D ambiguous. Germline V gene lookup returns CDR1 SGHVS and CDR2 FQNEAQ. This CDR3 region has 12 residues. CDR3 coding DNA: TGTGCCAGCAGCTTAGAGCCTTACGGGCAGTACTTC. It codes for CASSLEPYGQYF.

This clone was observed a few times. The chain combines TRBV6-1 with TRBJ1-4; 7 bases are shared with TRBD1. V was pared by 3 bases and J by 4 bases, with 5 bases of the junction left unmatched. Looked up from germline, CDR1 is MNHNS and CDR2 is SASEGT. The CDR3 runs 15 residues. The CDR3 sequence is CASSDLGTDNEKLFF. For the CDR3, the DNA is TGTGCCAGCAGTGATTTAGGGACAGATAATGAAAAACTGTTTTTT.

The V gene is TRBV10-3, the J gene TRBJ2-1, with 9 bases matching TRBD1. The CDR3 loop spans 16 amino acids. Per germline, CDR1 ENHRY and CDR2 SYGVKD. Trimming cost V 6 bases and J 8 bases; bases outside gene matches: 14. The CDR3 sequence: CAIRPGQGMGQDEQFF. The CDR3 DNA reads TGTGCCATCAGGCCAGGACAGGGGATGGGTCAGGATGAGCAGTTCTTC.

The chain joins TRBV19 to TRBJ2-5; D might be TRBD1 (5 bases). Trimming shortened V by 5 bases and J by 1 base, and 8 bases separated the two germline ends. Germline values: CDR1 LNHDA, CDR2 SQIVND (reference sequence). This CDR3 contains 13 residues. CDR3 DNA: TGTGCCAGTAGTGCACAGGCCCAAGAGACCCAGTACTTC. This gives the protein CASSAQAQETQYF.

For the CDR3, the DNA is TGTGCCAGCAGCCGACCTTTCGAGCGGGCTACCACAGATACGCAGTATTTT. This encodes CASSRPFERATTDTQYF. V gene TRBV4-2 combines with J gene TRBJ2-3; weak D call: TRBD2 (6 bases). Trimming stripped 4 bases from V and 2 bases from J, with 19 bases between. Germline loops: CDR1 LGHNA, CDR2 YNFKEQ. This CDR3 spans 17 amino acids.

V is TRBV9 and J is TRBJ2-3; possibly TRBD2 for D (6 bases). The CDR3 runs 15 residues. The V end was cut by 1 base, the J end by 5 bases, with 14 bases between. The V gene's germline CDR1 is SGDLS and CDR2 YYNGEE. The CDR3 here is CASSVRAGGGDTQYF. CDR3 DNA sequence: TGTGCCAGCAGCGTACGAGCGGGTGGAGGAGATACGCAGTATTTT.

The J gene is TRBJ2-7, the V gene TRBV18, with 8 bases lining up with TRBD1. The V gene's germline CDR1 is KGHSH and CDR2 LQKENI. V gave up 3 bases and J gave up 2 bases; unmatched junction bases: 9. The CDR3 length is 16 residues. This CDR3 is CASSPGTGASPYEQYF. CDR3 DNA: TGTGCCAGCTCACCTGGGACAGGAGCTTCTCCCTACGAGCAGTACTTC. Using reference TRBV18 and TRBJ2-7 for the parts outside the CDR3, the full variable domain is NAGVMQNPRHLVRRRGQEARLRCSPMKGHSHVYWYRQLPEEGLKFMVYLQKENIIDESGMPKERFSAEFPKEGPSILRIQQVVRGDSAAYFCASSPGTGASPYEQYFGPGTRLTVT.

This chain links TRBV6-2 or TRBV6-3 with TRBJ1-1, with 7 bases matching TRBD1. J gave up 4 bases and V 2 bases, and 7 bases lay outside the gene matches. The CDR3 is 15 residues long. Germline CDR1 and CDR2: MNHEY and SVGEGT. The CDR3 loop reads CASSYATTGSTEAFF. The CDR3 DNA reads as TGTGCCAGCAGTTACGCCACGACAGGGAGCACTGAAGCTTTCTTT.

The CDR3 here is CATLPSGANSPLHF. CDR3 nucleotide sequence: TGTGCCACGCTCCCCTCAGGGGCGAATTCACCCCTCCACTTT. The J gene is TRBJ1-6, the V gene TRBV7-9; the D gene is possibly TRBD1 (6 bases). The V gene's germline CDR1 is SEHNR and CDR2 FQNEAQ (reference sequence). The ends were cut back, 10 bases at V and 7 bases at J, with 17 bases in the middle. The CDR3 runs 14 residues. Full variable domain (remainder filled in from reference TRBV7-9 and TRBJ1-6): DTGVSQNPRHKITKRGQNVTFRCDPISEHNRLYWYRQTLGQGPEFLTYFQNEAQLEKSRLLSDRFSAERPKGSFSTLEIQRTEQGDSAMYLCATLPSGANSPLHFGNGTRLTVT.

The chain has TRBV18 and TRBJ1-2, with no clear D. V gave up 1 base and J gave up 5 bases, with 14 bases separating them. The CDR3 runs 15 residues. The V gene's germline CDR1 is KGHSH and CDR2 LQKENI. Here the CDR3 reads CASSPQREVEYGYTF. The CDR3 DNA reads TGTGCCAGCTCACCACAGAGGGAGGTTGAGTATGGCTACACCTTC.

This chain uses TRBV7-2 with TRBJ1-6; 7 positions match TRBD1. This CDR3 region has 15 residues. J gave up 6 bases and V 5 bases, and 7 bases lay outside the gene matches. CDR1 is SGHTA and CDR2 is FQGNSA in the germline V gene. The CDR3 coding sequence is TGTGCCAGCAGCCTCCTAGCAGGGGGTAATTCACCCCTCCACTTT. This translates into CASSLLAGGNSPLHF.

Only a few counts were recorded for this clone. The chain combines TRBV30 with TRBJ2-2; TRBD1 might be the D (5 bases). Germline V gene sequence: CDR1 GTSNPN, CDR2 SVGIG (reference sequence). The CDR3 has 14 residues. Trimming shortened V by 4 bases and J by 2 bases, and 11 bases separated the two germline ends. The CDR3 DNA reads as TGTGCCTGGAAGGGGCAGATCAACACCGGGGAGCTGTTTTTT. This codes for CAWKGQINTGELFF. The full variable domain, in which reference TRBV30 and TRBJ2-2 provide the parts outside the CDR3, is SQTIHQWPATLVQPVGSPLSLECTVEGTSNPNLYWYRQAAGRGLQLLFYSVGIGQISSEVPQNLSASRPQDRQFILSSKKLLLSDSGFYLCAWKGQINTGELFFGEGSRLTVL.

The rearrangement uses TRBV2 and TRBJ1-2; no clear D. This CDR3 comprises 14 residues. Looked up from germline, CDR1 is SNHLY and CDR2 is FYNNEI. Between the trimmed V and J ends, which lost 2 bases and 4 bases, there was a span of 11 bases. CDR3 bases: TGTGCCAGCAGTGAACGATTCAGTCGCTATGGCTACACCTTC. It codes for CASSERFSRYGYTF.

The CDR3 region has the DNA TGTGCCAGCAGCCCCAGGCTTATCTCCTACGAGCAGTACTTC. Translating gives CASSPRLISYEQYF. The chain uses TRBV13 and TRBJ2-7; no firm D call. CDR3 size: 14 residues. Germline loops: CDR1 PRHDT, CDR2 FYEKMQ (reference sequence). V dropped 5 bases and J dropped 0 bases, with 11 bases sitting between them. The variable domain in full, with the rest retrieved from reference TRBV13 and TRBJ2-7, is AAGVIQSPRHLIKEKRETATLKCYPIPRHDTVYWYQQGPGQDPQFLISFYEKMQSDKGSIPDRFSAQQFSDYHSELNMSSLELGDSALYFCASSPRLISYEQYFGPGTRLTVT.

The CDR3 bases are TGTGCCAGCAGGACCCCTGGGAGAGACCTCTACGAGCAGTACTTC. The encoded protein is CASRTPGRDLYEQYF. J is TRBJ2-7 and V is TRBV6-5; D is possibly TRBD2 (5 bases). The CDR3 has 15 residues. CDR1 and CDR2 from the germline V gene are MNHEY and SVGAGI. The V end was cut by 6 bases, the J end by 3 bases, with 18 bases between.